This TCR beta chain was observed in a study of blood T cell repertoires in COVID-19. Study-wide context: Sites across the United States, Italy and Spain contributed samples from acute and convalescent COVID-19.

Only a few counts were recorded for this clone. V dropped 4 bases and J dropped 4 bases, with 10 bases sitting between them. Germline V lookup: CDR1 MNHEY, CDR2 SMNVEV (reference sequence). The CDR3 is 13 residues long. Original handling: Counts of nucleated cells, estimated from reference gene primer amplification, were obtained. The assay was immunoSEQ multiplex PCR, and TCRdb's table has in-frame clones only and misses some. Clone size and V and J calls were adopted from that table, with D and trimming inferred from the DNA. The repertoire includes 45,000 or so clones, around 82% of them detected once, and 13% to 15% sits in the top ten.

The chain uses TRBV27 and TRBJ1-2; D gene uncertain. The clonotype was recovered from a human donor in a cohort sampled during active COVID-19. Sequences were obtained from peripheral blood. The CDR3 is CASSSTAGYGYTF. In DNA form, the CDR3 reads TGTGCCAGCAGTTCCACAGCGGGCTATGGCTACACCTTC.